The entry below gives a single TCR beta chain sequence along with its context. The antigen remains undetermined. This record belongs to a study of shared clonotypes between healthy human individuals. TCRdb's copy holds only in-frame clones and misses some; the assay was immunoSEQ multiplex PCR. Of 1.5 million to 2.5 million clones in the sample, just under 95% were seen once. Germline V gene sequence: CDR1 SGHAT, CDR2 FQDESV (reference sequence). CDR3 length: 15 amino acids. The J segment lost 4 bases and the V segment lost 4 bases, leaving 4 bases of the junction unmatched. Study results and caveats: It was observed that roughly 5.1% of naive CD4 clonotypes were shared across a handful of donors. Sampling was confined to blood; repertoires within tissues likely differ.

In the naive CD8 group, cells lacked CD45RO and were positively selected for CCR7, so terminally differentiated effector memory CD45RA+ cells were left out. This chain joins TRBV11-1 and TRBJ2-3; the match to TRBD1 covers 11 bases. The sequencing input was naive CD8+ T cells sorted from blood. The receptor was isolated from a man in his late teens or twenties in good health. CDR3 loop: CASSSGTGGADTQYF. The CDR3 coding sequence is TGTGCCAGCAGCTCCGGGACAGGGGGAGCAGATACGCAGTATTTT.